The 5 T cell receptor beta chains presented below share a single source sample, sequenced in a study of shared clonotypes between healthy human individuals. Clones were read by immunoSEQ multiplex PCR, and TCRdb kept only the in-frame ones, dropping some. The sample includes about a million clones, about 72% of them seen just once. Sequenced input: memory CD4+ T cells from PBMCs. Subset described: CD45RA-negative fraction. Receptors originate from a man aged 18 to 29 in good health. Some clones in this sample may be carry-over from other donors' samples.

The chain joins TRBV6-1 to TRBJ2-7; D is unclear. Trimming shortened V by 4 bases and J by 4 bases, and 8 bases separated the two germline ends. This CDR3 is built from 12 residues. Germline V gene data show CDR1 as MNHNS and CDR2 as SASEGT. CDR3 sequence reads: CASSATIYEQYF. CDR3 bases: TGTGCCAGCAGTGCAACTATATACGAGCAGTACTTC.

The rearrangement joins TRBV28 to TRBJ1-5; D is undetermined. The CDR3 loop spans 16 amino acids. From germline, CDR1 is MDHEN and CDR2 SYDVKM. Trimming pared 7 bases from V and 6 bases from J, leaving 22 bases between. The CDR3: CASTGYRAVEGQPQHF. The CDR3 bases are TGTGCCAGCACGGGCTATAGGGCAGTTGAGGGTCAGCCCCAGCATTTT.

The chain combines TRBV6-5 with TRBJ2-7, with D hard to call. The CDR3 covers 15 residues. Trimming shortened V by 2 bases and J by 0 bases, and 11 bases separated the two germline ends. In germline, CDR1 is MNHEY, CDR2 SVGAGI. CDR3 sequence (DNA): TGTGCCAGCAGTTACGGGGTGGGAAGCTCCTACGAGCAGTACTTC. This codes for CASSYGVGSSYEQYF.

V usage is TRBV19 and J usage is TRBJ2-3; unclear D gene. Germline CDR1 reads LNHDA; CDR2 reads SQIVND (reference sequence). The length of the CDR3 is 16 residues. V lost 5 bases to trimming and J lost 0 bases, with 15 bases between them. The CDR3: CASSLLTSPSTDTQYF. The CDR3 nucleotides are TGTGCCAGTAGTCTCTTGACGAGCCCTAGCACAGATACGCAGTATTTT.

This clone was counted many times. J is TRBJ2-3 and V is TRBV27; 7 bases map to TRBD2. Losses at the gene ends were 6 bases for V and 3 bases for J; bases not matched to a gene: 12. Per the germline V gene, CDR1 is MNHEY and CDR2 is SMNVEV (reference sequence). CDR3 size: 16 residues. CDR3 nucleotides: TGTGCCAGCAGGAAGCGGGACTATTGGGTAACAGATACGCAGTATTTT. Amino acids: CASRKRDYWVTDTQYF.